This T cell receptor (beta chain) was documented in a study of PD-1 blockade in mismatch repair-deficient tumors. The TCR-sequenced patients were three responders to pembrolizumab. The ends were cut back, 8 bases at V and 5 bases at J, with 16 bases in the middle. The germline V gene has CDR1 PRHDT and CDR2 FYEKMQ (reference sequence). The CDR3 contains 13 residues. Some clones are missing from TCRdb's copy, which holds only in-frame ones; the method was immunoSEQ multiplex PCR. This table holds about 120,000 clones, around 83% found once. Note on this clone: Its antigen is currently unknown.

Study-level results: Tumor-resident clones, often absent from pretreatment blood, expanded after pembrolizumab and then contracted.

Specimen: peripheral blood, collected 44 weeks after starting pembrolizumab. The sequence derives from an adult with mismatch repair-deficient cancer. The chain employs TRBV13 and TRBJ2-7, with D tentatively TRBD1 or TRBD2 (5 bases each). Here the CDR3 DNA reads TGTGCCAGCCTTGACAGCCGGGGCCACGAGCAGTACTTC. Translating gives CASLDSRGHEQYF.